The following is a T cell receptor (beta chain) sequence with its context. Its antigen is unknown. The PCR ran on 60 Vbeta and 13 Jbeta primers. Sequencing used immunoSEQ multiplex PCR; TCRdb keeps in-frame clones, though not all of them. The data contain about 270,000 clones, roughly 70% of them seen just once; the ten biggest clones take up about 2.2%. This entry is derived from a study of cytomegalovirus exposure and HLA in healthy donors. Study-level information: In terms of ancestry, the Caucasian-associated cluster contained 80% to 90% of the approximately 400 genotyped donors. Study-level points and caveats: Presence/absence analysis assumed near-uniform sequencing depth across donors.

V was clipped by 6 bases and J by 3 bases, with 11 bases between them. The CDR3 has 13 residues. Per germline, CDR1 LNHDA and CDR2 SQIVND (reference sequence). The sequencing sample was made of PBMCs. The receptor's source is a female donor in good health and CMV-seronegative. The V and J genes are TRBV19 and TRBJ1-2; D is uncertain. The CDR3 DNA reads as TGTGCCAGTAGGAGCAGGCTTGACTATGGCTACACCTTC. Its translation: CASRSRLDYGYTF.